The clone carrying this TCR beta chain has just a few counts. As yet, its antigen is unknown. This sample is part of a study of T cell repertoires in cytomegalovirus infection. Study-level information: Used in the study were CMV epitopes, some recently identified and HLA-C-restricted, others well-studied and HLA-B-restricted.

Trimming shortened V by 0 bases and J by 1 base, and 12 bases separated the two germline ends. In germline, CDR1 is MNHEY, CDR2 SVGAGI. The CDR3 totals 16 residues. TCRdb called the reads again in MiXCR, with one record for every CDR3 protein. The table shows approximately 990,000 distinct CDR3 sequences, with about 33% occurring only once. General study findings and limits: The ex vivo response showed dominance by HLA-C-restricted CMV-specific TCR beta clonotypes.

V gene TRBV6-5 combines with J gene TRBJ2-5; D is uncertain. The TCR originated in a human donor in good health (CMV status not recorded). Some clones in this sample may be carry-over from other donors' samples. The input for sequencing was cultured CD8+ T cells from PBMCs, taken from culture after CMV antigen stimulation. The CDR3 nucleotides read TGTGCCAGCAGTTACTCTCCAGCCCCCACCCAAGAGACCCAGTACTTC. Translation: CASSYSPAPTQETQYF.